This T cell receptor beta chain was recovered during a study of CD8 T cells in ankylosing spondylitis. This clonotype was found many times. Its antigen is currently unknown. The germline V gene has CDR1 MNHEY and CDR2 SVGAGI. Between the trimmed V and J ends, which lost 5 bases and 3 bases, there was a span of 14 bases. CDR3 size: 14 residues. TCRdb itself ran the 5' RACE reads through MiXCR, one entry per CDR3 protein. The table lists 700,000 to 1,000,000 distinct CDR3 sequences, about 11% of them singletons, with 0.51% in the top ten. Overall study findings and caveats: Apparently characteristic of ankylosing spondylitis blood was a TCR beta motif (fewer than 10 highly homologous variants). In reactive arthritis synovial fluid and blood, some motif variants had been reported before.

The J gene is TRBJ2-7, the V gene TRBV6-5; D may match TRBD1 or TRBD2 (5 bases each). The origin of this receptor is a male donor with ankylosing spondylitis. The sample comprised blood, either unsorted or a sorted T cell fraction (not recorded which). The CDR3 nucleotides read TGTGCCAGCAGTCTACTAGGGGACGGCTACGAGCAGTACTTC. Translating gives CASSLLGDGYEQYF.